Given below is one T cell receptor beta chain in context. This clone turned up a few times. Its antigen is currently not known. No much larger clonotype is one base removed from it; base qualities were not supplied. This same CDR3 is encoded by further DNA sequences in the sample. The data derive from a study of cytomegalovirus exposure and HLA in healthy donors (dated by TCRdb to about 2017). For the study in its entirety: In an earlier analysis of some 610 of the donors, 276 Gb of sequence data and approximately 100 million unique TCR beta sequences from approximately 180 million T cells were reported. Roughly 300 gigabases of sequencing data and approximately 92 million unique TCR sequences made up an early release that covered approximately 620 HLA-typed donors. Among the approximately 430 genotyped donors, approximately 82% belonged to the genetic ancestry cluster associated with self-reported Caucasian donors. The study aimed to test whether cataloging public T cell receptors could reveal signatures of past pathogen exposure. Using immunosequencing, the study profiled T cell repertoires from fewer than 850 subjects and related those repertoires to cytomegalovirus serostatus. A separate validation cohort of 100 to 150 different subjects was used in addition to the approximately 700-subject first cohort. The study combined high-throughput TCR immunosequencing, statistical association of individual TCRs with disease status, and machine learning to predict cytomegalovirus infection status. A later analysis re-examined previously published TCR beta repertoires from more than 650 donors and added high-resolution HLA genotyping to investigate patterns of TCR occurrence. In the later analysis, no new phenotypic data were used to find candidate immune exposures; instead, reliance was placed on TCR beta sequences and their occurrence across donors. An earlier analysis of 587 of the donors used high-throughput TCR beta sequencing to judge whether each TCR beta V gene segment behaved as functional or pseudogenic. Donor age, sex, ethnicity and CMV serostatus were compiled alongside the repertoire data. Genome-wide SNP genotypes for about 65% of the 666 donors were used in a later genetic analysis, which treated that subset as a discovery cohort. Every repertoire in the discovery cohort had been generated on one and the same sequencing platform. HLA typing included class I and class II loci at four-digit resolution. The number of donors typed differed by locus, with roughly 629-640 for A, B, C, DRB1 and DQB1, roughly 520 for DQA1, approximately 570 for DPA1, and roughly 450 for DPB1. Four or five DR-DQ haplotypes were handled as single units for association and clustering because linkage in the cohort was strong. Across 300 to 400 genotyped donors of the cohort, an average of about 250,000 unique TCR beta nucleotide sequences per donor were sequenced, and roughly 18% of those sequences were non-productive. Here is what the overall study found, with its caveats: A few of the identified cytomegalovirus-associated TCR beta chains were confirmed in vitro to be specific for cytomegalovirus antigens. Specific HLA alleles were associated with over 15,000 TCR beta sequences at a false discovery rate of 0.05 in a later analysis. In a later analysis, HLA-associated TCR beta chains showed more clonal expansion and lower generation probabilities than non-associated chains that were equally common. V-gene and J-gene trimming of TCR beta chains was associated with a missense DCLRE1C variant in a later genetic analysis, and the association was replicated in an independent cohort. Because counts were too low, 15 to 20 rarely observed V segments, including chromosome 9 orphons, were excluded from the earlier analysis of 587 of the donors. A later analysis found that most CMV-associated TCR beta chains appeared HLA-restricted, with HLA associations seemingly driven largely by CMV exposure. When HLA alleles, especially DR and DQ, strongly co-occurred, attributing TCR associations to individual alleles was difficult. According to the authors, the approach could potentially be generalized to other disease states and immunological phenotypes. Roughly uniform sequencing depth across donors was assumed in presence/absence analyses, although this assumption may not hold. HLA typing was unavailable for some donors at each locus, so association tests used only the typed subset. In a later analysis, TCR association rates were found to vary across HLA loci, with the most associated TCRs seen for DRB1 alleles and the fewest for HLA-C alleles. A further reported finding was that TCR beta sequences accurately predicted the HLA-A and HLA-B alleles for most subjects in the first cohort. Compared with the approximately 600-donor mean, donors in an Asian-associated ancestry cluster had fewer N-insertions in productive TCRs, according to a later genetic analysis. Some IMGT-functional V segments, including TRBV6-2 and TRBV6-3, could not be distinguished by the 87-base-pair reads and were therefore excluded. In this cohort, only TCR beta chains were sequenced, and detectable features were limited by the absence of alpha or paired-chain data. A group of highly shared sequence variants was considered likely to be a technical artifact of the sequencing pipeline. According to a later analysis, parvovirus B19, influenza, CMV and Epstein-Barr virus appeared linked to several top co-occurrence clusters. Across donors, most TCR sequences were observed very rarely, whereas some public TCRs were present in many individuals. The only immune exposure information available for the cohort was CMV serostatus. Linkage disequilibrium might explain the correlated functional status among segregating V segments, but an unknown experimental factor could not be excluded. The classifier was reported to diagnose cytomegalovirus status with high specificity and sensitivity in both the original and validation cohorts. In an earlier analysis of roughly 560 of the donors, most TCR beta V segments were observed in productive rearrangements about 87% or about 30% of the time, broadly matching IMGT annotations. In the study, about 150 TCR beta chains were listed as associated with cytomegalovirus.

The cohort consisted of 600 or so healthy bone marrow donors. At the time of sampling, every cohort member was nominally healthy, though immune exposures that went unrecorded were likely present. The donor tested CMV seronegative, placing the donor among the 300 to 450 seronegative members of the cohort. Every donor gave a peripheral blood sample, and the peripheral blood mononuclear cells from that sample were used for TCR beta sequencing. The Qiagen DNeasy Blood Extraction Kit was used to extract genomic DNA from the blood cell samples. The library was prepared using the immunoSEQ multiplex PCR assay. A mixture of 60 forward primers for TCR Vbeta segments and 13 reverse primers for TCR Jbeta segments was used in the multiplex PCR. A multiplex PCR assay on genomic DNA amplified the CDR3 region of rearranged TCR beta genes. Amplified TCR beta libraries were sequenced as 87-base-pair reads on the Illumina HiSeq System. From the authors' description of their analysis: In a later analysis, some 80 million unique TCR beta chains were counted across the 690 or so repertoires, and around 10 million of these chains were shared by at least two donors. Raw reads were error-corrected and collapsed into unique sequences with a nearest-neighbor algorithm that merged closely related sequences to remove PCR and sequencing errors. V, D and J gene segments were assigned by aligning CDR3 sequences to IMGT reference sequences. For a sequence to be retained, at least a six-nucleotide match to both a V gene segment and a J gene segment was required. A rearrangement counted as productive if the CDR3 had no stop codons and remained in frame with V and J, and every other rearrangement counted as non-productive. CDR3 was defined according to IMGT convention as the region running from the second conserved V-encoded cysteine to the conserved J-encoded phenylalanine. The earlier analysis of about 640 of the donors excluded any sequence lacking an unambiguous match to a single V gene segment. In an earlier analysis of approximately 500 of the donors, a V segment was called functional when productive rearrangements were above 56.7%, and segregating when the standard deviation between donors exceeded 5%. A statistical classification framework was built to diagnose cytomegalovirus status from the catalog of TCR beta chain sequences. V and J gene assignment, in a later analysis, came from comparing TCR nucleotide sequences with IMGT/GENE-DB human TR gene sequences. In a later analysis, CDR3 sequences and most-parsimonious VDJ recombination scenarios were assigned using the TCRdist pipeline. In a later analysis, each TCR beta chain was defined by its CDR3 amino acid sequence together with its V-gene family, and reads without a unique V-gene family were excluded. In a later analysis, several hundred highly shared, low-generation-probability nucleotide sequences were removed to address suspected cross-contamination and a sequencing artifact. For each public chain, a later analysis derived a clonal expansion index from normalized ranks of inferred template counts within each repertoire. In a later analysis, generation probabilities were computed using a VDJ recombination model fitted to out-of-frame rearrangements, and the results were checked against IGoR. In a later analysis, hypergeometric tests were used to score TCR-TCR, TCR-HLA and TCR-CMV co-occurrence, with a repertoire-size bias correction applied to TCR pairs. A later analysis estimated false discovery rates by permuting HLA or CMV assignments 20 times. In a later analysis, co-occurring TCRs were grouped with DBSCAN, and TCRdist sequence similarity was added when clustering was performed within HLA-allele-positive subsets. Repertoires with fewer than 30,000 or more than 120,000 public chains, plus five repertoires with anomalous nucleotide sharing, were excluded from co-occurrence clustering. Not all clones reach the TCRdb copy of this immuneACCESS table, which keeps in-frame sequences only. Checked studies attribute under half of the gap to unresolved V genes and leave the rest unexplained. V, J and clone size were drawn from that table, and D and trimming were deduced from the DNA. The sample has about 82,000 clones on record, over 65% of them singletons. The top ten constitute approximately 3.2% of the sample.

From a lookup of the germline V gene, CDR1 and CDR2 are MNHEY and SVGAGI. Reading from cysteine to phenylalanine, the CDR3 counts 11 amino acids. Only the CDR3 portion is preserved as DNA: 33 bases, with reading frame beginning at the first base. V and J are truncated by 7 bases and 5 bases respectively, leaving an intervening sequence of 8 bases. Input material: PBMCs. This TCR was sampled from a man between 50 and 59 years old in good health and CMV-seronegative. Here the chain combines TRBV6-5 and TRBJ1-1; the D segment cannot be called with confidence. The DNA reads as follows: TGTGCCAGCACCGCGGGGACTGAAGCTTTCTTT. It translates as CASTAGTEAFF.